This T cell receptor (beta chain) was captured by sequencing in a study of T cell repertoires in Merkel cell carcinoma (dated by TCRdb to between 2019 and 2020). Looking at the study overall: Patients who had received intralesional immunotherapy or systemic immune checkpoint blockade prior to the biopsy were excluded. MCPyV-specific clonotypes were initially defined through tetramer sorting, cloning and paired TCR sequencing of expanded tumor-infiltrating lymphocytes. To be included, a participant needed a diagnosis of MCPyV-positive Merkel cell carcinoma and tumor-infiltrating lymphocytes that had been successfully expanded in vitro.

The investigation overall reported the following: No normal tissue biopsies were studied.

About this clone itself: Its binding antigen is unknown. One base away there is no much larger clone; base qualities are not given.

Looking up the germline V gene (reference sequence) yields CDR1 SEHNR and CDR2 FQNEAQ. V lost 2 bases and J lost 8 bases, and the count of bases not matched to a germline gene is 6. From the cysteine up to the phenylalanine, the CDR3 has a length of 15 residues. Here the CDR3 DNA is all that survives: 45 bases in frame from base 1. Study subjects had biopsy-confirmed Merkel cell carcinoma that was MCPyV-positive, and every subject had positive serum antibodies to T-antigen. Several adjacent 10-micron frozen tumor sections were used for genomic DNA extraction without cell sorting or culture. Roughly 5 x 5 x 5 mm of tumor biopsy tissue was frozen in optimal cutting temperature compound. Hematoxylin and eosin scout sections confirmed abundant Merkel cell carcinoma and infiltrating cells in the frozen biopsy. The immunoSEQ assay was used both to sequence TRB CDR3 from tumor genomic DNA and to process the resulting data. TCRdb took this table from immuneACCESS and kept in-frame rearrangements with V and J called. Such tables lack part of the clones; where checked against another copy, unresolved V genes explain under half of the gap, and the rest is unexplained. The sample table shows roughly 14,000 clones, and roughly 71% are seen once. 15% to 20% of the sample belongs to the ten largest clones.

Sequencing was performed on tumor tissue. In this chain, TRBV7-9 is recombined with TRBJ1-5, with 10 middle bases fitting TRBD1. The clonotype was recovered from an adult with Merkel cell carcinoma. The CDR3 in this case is CASSLWGQGQEPQHF. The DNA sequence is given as TGTGCCAGCAGCTTATGGGGACAGGGGCAGGAGCCCCAGCATTTT. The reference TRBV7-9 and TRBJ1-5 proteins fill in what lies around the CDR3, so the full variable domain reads DTGVSQNPRHKITKRGQNVTFRCDPISEHNRLYWYRQTLGQGPEFLTYFQNEAQLEKSRLLSDRFSAERPKGSFSTLEIQRTEQGDSAMYLCASSLWGQGQEPQHFGDGTRLSIL.